The rows below give T cell receptor beta chains drawn from one sample of a study of early T cells in non-severe SARS-CoV-2 infection. TCRdb re-derived calls from the 5' RACE reads in MiXCR, one entry per CDR3 protein. The sample lists 90,000 to 130,000 distinct CDR3 sequences; roughly 13% were seen once. The material sequenced was whole blood, taken at baseline. These TCRs come from an adult who was a healthcare worker with PCR-confirmed SARS-CoV-2 infection or an uninfected control (not recorded which). Both conserved end residues are part of each CDR3. The D gene is left open where the match is weak. Rows may omit the clone size; those that give it use once, few, many or a size class.

J gene	clone size	V gene	D gene	CDR3 protein	CDR3 DNA
TRBJ2-3	.	TRBV6-5	.	CASSYRNTQYF	TGTGCCAGCAGTTACCGGAATACGCAGTATTTT
TRBJ1-2	.	TRBV29-1	.	CSVGQPQVNYGYTF	TGCAGCGTAGGACAGCCACAGGTTAACTATGGCTACACCTTC
TRBJ1-1	few	TRBV10-3	.	CAISGPGLEAFF	TGTGCCATCAGTGGCCCAGGACTTGAAGCTTTCTTT
TRBJ1-1	.	TRBV29-1	.	CSVESRATPKAFF	TGCAGCGTTGAAAGTAGGGCTACTCCTAAAGCTTTCTTT
TRBJ1-3	.	TRBV6-8	.	CASSWTALRSGNTIYF	TGTGCCAGCAGTTGGACAGCCCTACGCTCTGGAAACACCATATATTTT
TRBJ2-3	.	TRBV28	TRBD1	CASSFPGQGRDTQYF	TGTGCCAGCAGTTTCCCGGGACAGGGAAGAGATACGCAGTATTTT
TRBJ1-1	few	TRBV12-5	TRBD1	CASGFGTGNTEAFF	TGTGCTAGTGGTTTTGGGACAGGGAACACTGAAGCTTTCTTT
TRBJ2-7	many	TRBV7-9	.	CASSSRGLAGAYEQYF	TGTGCCAGCAGCTCACGGGGTCTAGCTGGGGCCTACGAGCAGTACTTC
TRBJ2-7	.	TRBV25-1	TRBD1	CASSVTGASEQYF	TGTGCCAGCAGTGTGACAGGGGCCTCGGAGCAGTACTTC
TRBJ1-1	.	TRBV28	.	CASSLWGAGTEAFF	TGTGCCAGCAGTTTATGGGGGGCGGGAACTGAAGCTTTCTTT
TRBJ1-5	few	TRBV28	TRBD1	CASHNRGRRDNQPQHF	TGTGCCAGCCATAACAGGGGGCGCCGGGACAATCAGCCCCAGCATTTT
TRBJ2-6	.	TRBV6-5	TRBD1	CASRTGTGRSGANVLTF	TGTGCCAGCAGAACCGGGACAGGGCGAAGTGGGGCCAACGTCCTGACTTTC
TRBJ1-1	.	TRBV7-9	.	CASSRMNTEAFF	TGTGCCAGCAGCCGCATGAACACTGAAGCTTTCTTT
TRBJ1-1	few	TRBV11-3	TRBD1	CASSSRQGVNTEAFF	TGTGCCAGCAGCTCCCGACAGGGGGTGAACACTGAAGCTTTCTTT
TRBJ2-4	few	TRBV27	TRBD2	CASSLIGGGNIQYF	TGTGCCAGCAGTTTAATCGGGGGGGGAAACATTCAGTACTTC
TRBJ2-7	few	TRBV12-3/TRBV12-4	.	CASSPGDPTNEQYF	TGTGCCAGCAGCCCCGGTGACCCTACGAACGAGCAGTACTTC
TRBJ2-7	.	TRBV7-9	.	CASSLSLLGEQYF	TGTGCCAGCAGCTTGAGTCTACTGGGCGAGCAGTACTTC
TRBJ1-1	.	TRBV7-8	.	CASRLGNTEAFF	TGTGCCAGCAGGTTGGGAAACACTGAAGCTTTCTTT
TRBJ1-5	.	TRBV7-8	.	CASSPGSDSNQPQHF	TGTGCCAGCAGCCCAGGGTCCGATAGCAATCAGCCCCAGCATTTT
TRBJ2-1	few	TRBV19	.	CASTPGVAAWQFF	TGTGCCAGTACCCCTGGAGTAGCTGCGTGGCAGTTCTTC
TRBJ2-7	few	TRBV4-1	.	CASSQDRTGVLYEQYF	TGCGCCAGCAGCCAAGACAGAACGGGAGTGCTGTACGAGCAGTACTTC
TRBJ1-2	few	TRBV29-1	.	CSSSSANYGYTF	TGCAGCTCCTCCAGTGCTAACTATGGCTACACCTTC
TRBJ2-7	few	TRBV12-3/TRBV12-4	.	CASLGDSPYEQYF	TGTGCCAGTTTGGGAGACAGCCCCTACGAGCAGTACTTC
TRBJ2-5	many	TRBV30	.	CAWSVRTRETQYF	TGTGCCTGGAGTGTACGAACGAGAGAGACCCAGTACTTC
TRBJ1-5	.	TRBV10-3	.	CAISESNGGRSNQPQHF	TGTGCCATCAGTGAGTCGAATGGAGGAAGAAGCAATCAGCCCCAGCATTTT
TRBJ1-2	many	TRBV7-6	TRBD1	CASSYESTGTGVHGYTF	TGTGCCAGCAGCTACGAGAGTACCGGGACAGGGGTTCATGGCTACACCTTC
TRBJ2-3	.	TRBV13	.	CASSPSATDTQYF	TGTGCCAGCAGCCCATCGGCAACAGATACGCAGTATTTT
TRBJ1-1	few	TRBV5-1	TRBD1	CASSLAGTGSSWNTEAFF	TGCGCCAGCAGCTTGGCCGGGACAGGGAGCTCGTGGAACACTGAAGCTTTCTTT
TRBJ1-1	few	TRBV5-1	TRBD1	CASSAGQGEAFF	TGCGCCAGCAGCGCGGGACAGGGTGAAGCTTTCTTT
TRBJ1-5	.	TRBV27	.	CASSLGRGNQPQHF	TGTGCCAGCAGTTTAGGTCGGGGCAATCAGCCCCAGCATTTT
TRBJ2-7	few	TRBV20-1	TRBD1	CSAPTGTGAYEQYF	TGCAGTGCTCCTACCGGGACAGGGGCCTACGAGCAGTACTTC
TRBJ1-1	.	TRBV12-3/TRBV12-4	TRBD1	CASSSQGVRTEAFF	TGTGCCAGCAGTTCTCAGGGGGTTAGGACTGAAGCTTTCTTT
TRBJ2-5	few	TRBV10-1	TRBD1	CASSPSTGFEETQYF	TGCGCCAGCAGTCCCTCGACAGGGTTCGAAGAGACCCAGTACTTC